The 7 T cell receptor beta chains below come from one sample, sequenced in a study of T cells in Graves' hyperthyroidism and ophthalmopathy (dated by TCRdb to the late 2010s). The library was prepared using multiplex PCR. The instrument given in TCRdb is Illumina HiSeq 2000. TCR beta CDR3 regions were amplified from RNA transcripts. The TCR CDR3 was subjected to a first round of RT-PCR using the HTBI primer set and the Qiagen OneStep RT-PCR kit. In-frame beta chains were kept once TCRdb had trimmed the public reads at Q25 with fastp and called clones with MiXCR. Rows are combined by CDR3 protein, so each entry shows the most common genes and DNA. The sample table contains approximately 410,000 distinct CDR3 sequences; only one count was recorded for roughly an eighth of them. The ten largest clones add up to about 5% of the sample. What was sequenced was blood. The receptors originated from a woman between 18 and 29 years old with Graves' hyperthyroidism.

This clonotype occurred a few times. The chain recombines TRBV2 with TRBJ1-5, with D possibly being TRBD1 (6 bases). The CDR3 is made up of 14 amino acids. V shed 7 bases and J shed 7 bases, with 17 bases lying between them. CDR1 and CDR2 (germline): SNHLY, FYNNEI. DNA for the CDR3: TGTGCCAGCAAACCTTGGGGGGGCGACCAGCCCCAGCATTTT. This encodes CASKPWGGDQPQHF.

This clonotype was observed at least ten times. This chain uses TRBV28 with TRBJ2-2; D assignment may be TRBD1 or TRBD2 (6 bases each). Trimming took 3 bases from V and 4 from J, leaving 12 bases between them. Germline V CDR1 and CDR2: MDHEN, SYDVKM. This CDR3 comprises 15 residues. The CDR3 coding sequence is TGTGCCAGCAGTTTGGAAGGGGGGTTCACCGGGGAGCTGTTTTTT. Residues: CASSLEGGFTGELFF.

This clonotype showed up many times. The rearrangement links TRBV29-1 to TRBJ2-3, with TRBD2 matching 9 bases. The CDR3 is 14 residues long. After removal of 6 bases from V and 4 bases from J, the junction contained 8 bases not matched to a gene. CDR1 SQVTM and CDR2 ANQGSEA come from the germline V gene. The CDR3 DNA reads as TGCAGCGTGGGGGTAGCGGGAGTTGCAGATACGCAGTATTTT. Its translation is CSVGVAGVADTQYF.

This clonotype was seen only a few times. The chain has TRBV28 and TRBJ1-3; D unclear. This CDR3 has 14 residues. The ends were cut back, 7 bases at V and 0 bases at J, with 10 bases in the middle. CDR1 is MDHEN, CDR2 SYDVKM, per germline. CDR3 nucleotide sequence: TGTGCCAGCACTCGTCGGCACTCTGGAAACACCATATATTTT. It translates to CASTRRHSGNTIYF.

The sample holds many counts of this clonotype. The CDR3 DNA follows: TGTGCCAGCAGTTACTCTCCCACCGGCCACTACGAGCAGTACTTC. Translating it yields CASSYSPTGHYEQYF. This chain uses TRBV6-5 with TRBJ2-7; D ambiguous. Germline CDR1 reads MNHEY; CDR2 reads SVGAGI. V was clipped by 0 bases and J by 3 bases, with 12 bases between them. CDR3 length: 15 amino acids.

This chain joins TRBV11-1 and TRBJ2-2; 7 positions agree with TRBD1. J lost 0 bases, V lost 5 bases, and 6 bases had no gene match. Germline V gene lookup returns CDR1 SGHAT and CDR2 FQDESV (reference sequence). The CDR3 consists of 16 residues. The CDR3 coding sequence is TGTGCCAGCAGCCCTTGGGACAGCGCGAACACCGGGGAGCTGTTTTTT. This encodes CASSPWDSANTGELFF.

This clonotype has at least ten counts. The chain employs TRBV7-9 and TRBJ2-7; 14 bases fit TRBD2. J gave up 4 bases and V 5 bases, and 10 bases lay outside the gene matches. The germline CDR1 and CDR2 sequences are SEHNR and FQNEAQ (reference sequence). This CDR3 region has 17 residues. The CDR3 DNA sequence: TGTGCCAGCAGCCACCCGGGACTAGCGGGAGTTAAATACGAGCAGTACTTC. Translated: CASSHPGLAGVKYEQYF.